The 21 T cell receptor beta chains below come from one sample, sequenced in a study of a mutant IDH1 vaccine in newly diagnosed glioma (dated by TCRdb to the early 2020s). The sample's time point label, decoded: baseline, week 1 (first vaccination visit). This specimen's treatment or condition label, per the study, means: pre-vaccination baseline after standard-of-care therapy. The library was generated by the immunoSEQ multiplex PCR assay. TCRdb carries this immuneACCESS record with in-frame sequences only. Its versions omit some clonotypes, under half of them owing to an unresolved V gene in the studies checked, with the rest unexplained. The sample table holds about 59,000 clones, of which approximately 92% were seen once. The ten largest clones capture roughly 2.7% of the sample. The material sequenced was PBMCs, taken from a glioma patient treated with radiotherapy, temozolomide or both. The receptors derive from a man in his forties or fifties with glioma.

This chain links TRBV5-5 with TRBJ2-1, with TRBD2 identical over 10 bases. V lost 4 bases, J lost 7 bases, and 11 bases stayed unmatched. This CDR3 has 16 amino acids. Germline CDR1 SGHKS, CDR2 YYEKEE (reference sequence). CDR3: CASSRTGTSASNEQFF. As DNA, the CDR3 is TGTGCCAGCAGCCGCACCGGGACTAGCGCCTCGAATGAGCAGTTCTTC.

This clone was seen just once. This rearrangement joins TRBV28 to TRBJ1-1; D ambiguous. There are 17 residues in the CDR3. Germline V gene data show CDR1 as MDHEN and CDR2 as SYDVKM. Trimming took 0 bases from V and 1 from J, leaving 15 bases between them. The CDR3 loop is CASSLWLDPKANTEAFF. In DNA, the CDR3 is TGTGCCAGCAGTTTATGGTTGGACCCCAAAGCGAACACTGAAGCTTTCTTT.

This clone occurred a few times. The V and J genes are TRBV5-1 and TRBJ2-3, with 10 bases lining up with TRBD1. The junction had 5 bases not matched to a gene; V was cut back by 2 bases and J by 5 bases. Germline CDR1 is SGHRS and CDR2 is YFSETQ. The CDR3 has 15 residues. For the CDR3, the DNA is TGCGCCAGCAGCTTCCGGGACAGGGGAAGAGATACGCAGTATTTT. This gives the protein CASSFRDRGRDTQYF.

The chain carries TRBV27 and TRBJ1-2; D may be TRBD1 (5 bases). Germline V lookup: CDR1 MNHEY, CDR2 SMNVEV (reference sequence). The CDR3 is 13 residues long. V lost 4 bases to trimming and J lost 4 bases, with 10 bases between them. CDR3: CASSSTAIYGYTF. The CDR3 nucleotides read TGTGCCAGCAGTTCGACAGCGATCTATGGCTACACCTTC.

This clone was counted a few times. V usage is TRBV11-2 and J usage is TRBJ1-4; D is uncertain. Per the germline V gene, CDR1 is SGHAT and CDR2 is FQNNGV. V was clipped by 1 base and J by 10 bases, with 10 bases between them. There are 13 residues in the CDR3. The CDR3 nucleotides read TGTGCCAGCAGCTTAGTTGAGGGAGGAAAACTGTTTTTT. It encodes CASSLVEGGKLFF.

The chain has TRBV18 and TRBJ1-3; D not certain. Germline V gene sequence: CDR1 KGHSH, CDR2 LQKENI. This CDR3 is 16 amino acids long. V gave up 3 bases and J gave up 4 bases, with 16 bases separating them. In DNA, the CDR3 is TGTGCCAGCTCACCCGGTACAGCTTTTTACGGAAACACCATATATTTT. Translation gives CASSPGTAFYGNTIYF.

The chain employs TRBV13 and TRBJ1-1; the D is unclear. Germline loops: CDR1 PRHDT, CDR2 FYEKMQ (reference sequence). This CDR3 has 15 amino acids. Trimming cost V 2 bases and J 0 bases, with 10 bases left between them. The CDR3 here is CASSLQEGLNTEAFF. The CDR3 coding sequence is TGTGCCAGCAGCTTACAGGAGGGATTGAACACTGAAGCTTTCTTT.

This clone occurred once. The chain couples TRBV4-3 to TRBJ1-1; 8 bases line up with TRBD1. V shed 2 bases and J 2 bases; nucleotides not matched to a gene: 4. The CDR3 has 15 residues. Per germline, CDR1 LGHNA and CDR2 YSLEER. The CDR3 DNA follows: TGCGCCAGCAGCCAACCCGACAGGGGCAACACTGAAGCTTTCTTT. Encoded protein: CASSQPDRGNTEAFF.

The sample holds one count of this clone. The chain joins TRBV5-8 to TRBJ1-2, with a weak D call TRBD1 (5 bases). With 4 bases removed from V and 4 bases from J, the gap between germline ends came to 11 bases. This CDR3 has 13 residues. Germline CDR1 SGHTS, CDR2 YDEGEE. The CDR3 DNA reads TGTGCCAGCAGCCCTACAGGAACCTATGGCTACACCTTC. Its protein product is CASSPTGTYGYTF.

The chain's CDR3 is CASSPQGVQGTYGYTF. CDR3 bases: TGTGCCAGCAGCCCCCAAGGGGTCCAGGGGACCTATGGCTACACCTTC. The genes are TRBV7-3 and TRBJ1-2; TRBD1 is a possible D gene (6 bases). V was shortened by 5 bases and J by 4 bases, with 20 bases between the two germline ends. From germline, CDR1 is SGHTA and CDR2 FQGTGA. The CDR3 has 16 residues.

The gene calls are TRBV6-6 and TRBJ2-3; D not certain. Germline CDR1 MNHNY, CDR2 SVGAGI (reference sequence). This CDR3 contains 13 residues. The V and J ends lost 7 bases and 3 bases respectively, with 11 bases between them. Here the CDR3 reads CASMDGRTDTQYF. The CDR3, as DNA: TGTGCCAGCATGGACGGGCGGACAGATACGCAGTATTTT.

The chain joins TRBV27 to TRBJ2-6; D is undetermined. This CDR3 comprises 13 residues. The germline gives CDR1 MNHEY, CDR2 SMNVEV (reference sequence). Between the trimmed V and J ends, which lost 6 bases and 0 bases, there was a span of 3 bases. The CDR3 region is CASSRSGANVLTF. The CDR3 bases are TGTGCCAGCAGCCGCTCTGGGGCCAACGTCCTGACTTTC.

This rearrangement joins TRBV5-1 to TRBJ2-3; TRBD2 aligns across 7 bases. Germline V gene lookup returns CDR1 SGHRS and CDR2 YFSETQ. V shed 3 bases, J shed 2 bases, and the junction held 3 bases outside the gene matches. The CDR3 sequence is 14 residues long. CDR3 residues: CASSSGGNTDTQYF. In nucleotides, the CDR3 is TGCGCCAGCAGCTCCGGGGGGAACACAGATACGCAGTATTTT.

The chain joins TRBV7-2 to TRBJ2-7; the D is unclear. CDR1 and CDR2 (germline): SGHTA, FQGNSA. The CDR3 is 14 amino acids. V lost 3 bases to trimming and J lost 6 bases, with 15 bases between them. This CDR3 is CASSFITPAGEQYF. In DNA form, the CDR3 reads TGTGCCAGCAGCTTTATTACTCCTGCTGGCGAGCAGTACTTC.

The gene calls are TRBV18 and TRBJ1-5, with a weak D call TRBD1 (6 bases). Trimming left V 3 bases short and J 7 bases short, with 7 bases between. Germline V gene sequence: CDR1 KGHSH, CDR2 LQKENI. The CDR3 is made up of 12 amino acids. CDR3 region: CASSPQGQPQHF. In DNA form, the CDR3 reads TGTGCCAGCTCACCCCAGGGGCAGCCCCAGCATTTT.

The J gene is TRBJ2-2, the V gene TRBV11-2; D tentatively fits TRBD1 or TRBD2 (5 bases each). With 1 base removed from V and 4 bases from J, the gap between germline ends came to 7 bases. CDR3 length: 14 amino acids. Germline V lookup: CDR1 SGHAT, CDR2 FQNNGV. CDR3 nucleotide sequence: TGTGCCAGCAGCTTAGTCGGGACCACCGGGGAGCTGTTTTTT. It encodes CASSLVGTTGELFF.

This rearrangement joins TRBV5-1 to TRBJ1-5, with a tentative D call TRBD1 (6 bases). Germline V gene data show CDR1 as SGHRS and CDR2 as YFSETQ. V dropped 7 bases and J dropped 5 bases, with 16 bases sitting between them. This CDR3 is 14 amino acids long. The CDR3 DNA sequence: TGCGCCAGCTCCATCGGCGGGGGCCATCAGCCCCAGCATTTT. Amino acid sequence: CASSIGGGHQPQHF. Variable domain in full (rest from reference TRBV5-1 and TRBJ1-5): KAGVTQTPRYLIKTRGQQVTLSCSPISGHRSVSWYQQTPGQGLQFLFEYFSETQRNKGNFPGRFSGRQFSNSRSEMNVSTLELGDSALYLCASSIGGGHQPQHFGDGTRLSIL.

The V gene is TRBV28, the J gene TRBJ1-3; D is ambiguous. Germline assignment: CDR1 MDHEN and CDR2 SYDVKM. Deletions cut 2 bases from V and 0 bases from J, with 11 bases between. The CDR3 contains 16 residues. As DNA, the CDR3 is TGTGCCAGCAGTTTAGGGTTTACCAGCTCTGGAAACACCATATATTTT. Its protein product is CASSLGFTSSGNTIYF. Supplemented by reference TRBV28 and TRBJ1-3, the full variable domain reads DVKVTQSSRYLVKRTGEKVFLECVQDMDHENMFWYRQDPGLGLRLIYFSYDVKMKEKGDIPEGYSVSREKKERFSLILESASTNQTSMYLCASSLGFTSSGNTIYFGEGSWLTVV.

The chain links TRBV27 to TRBJ2-7, with D possibly being TRBD2 (6 bases). The V gene lost 5 bases and the J gene lost 3 bases, with 11 bases spanning the gap. CDR1 and CDR2 (germline): MNHEY, SMNVEV (reference sequence). CDR3 length equals 13 residues. CDR3 nucleotide sequence: TGTGCCAGCAGTCGACTAGGGAACTACGAGCAGTACTTC. Its protein product is CASSRLGNYEQYF.

The chain employs TRBV7-6 and TRBJ1-2; D is undetermined. The CDR3 sequence is 16 residues long. Germline V CDR1 and CDR2: SGHVS, FNYEAQ. V was pared by 1 base and J by 0 bases, with 12 bases between. CDR3 residues: CASSLGTYRANYGYTF. Written as DNA, the CDR3 is TGTGCCAGCAGCTTAGGCACCTATAGAGCTAACTATGGCTACACCTTC.

This clone was observed a few times. The rearrangement joins TRBV27 to TRBJ1-1, with D possibly being TRBD1 (5 bases). V lost 10 bases and J lost 6, with 18 bases in between. The CDR3 is made up of 13 amino acids. Germline V lookup: CDR1 MNHEY, CDR2 SMNVEV (reference sequence). The CDR3 DNA sequence: TGTGCCACTCGCAGCGGGGCATGGGCTGAAGCTTTCTTT. This codes for CATRSGAWAEAFF.